Listed below are T cell receptor beta chains from one sample, sequenced in a study of T-cell memory formation after mild COVID-19. Each CDR3 protein gets one entry after TCRdb re-called the 5' RACE reads with MiXCR. The sample shows fewer than 650,000 distinct CDR3 sequences, about a fifth of them seen only once. Sequencing used PBMCs or a T cell subset sorted from them (not recorded which). These receptor sequences come from an adult woman who had mild COVID-19 (a few samples of this study predate the infection). Cell type and time point are not known. Each CDR3 is given without its conserved first and last residue. The order of the fields is D gene, V gene, CDR3 length, CDR3 protein. A D gene is named only where the DNA matches it firmly.

d_gene: TRBD1
v_gene: TRBV15
len: 13
CDR3aa: ATSKGQGASYGYT

d_gene: TRBD2
v_gene: TRBV19
len: 14
CDR3aa: ASSTGLAGVYNEQF

d_gene: TRBD1
v_gene: TRBV9
len: 15
CDR3aa: ASSGAGGTGPTGELF

d_gene: -
v_gene: TRBV18
len: 13
CDR3aa: ASSPLSGVQETQY

d_gene: TRBD1
v_gene: TRBV14
len: 13
CDR3aa: ASSPQGAGYTEAF

d_gene: -
v_gene: TRBV10-3
len: 12
CDR3aa: AISESPGNTEAF

d_gene: TRBD2
v_gene: TRBV5-1
len: 14
CDR3aa: ASSSNSGGGTGELI

d_gene: TRBD1
v_gene: TRBV20-1
len: 9
CDR3aa: SGQGQETQY

d_gene: TRBD1
v_gene: TRBV5-1
len: 13
CDR3aa: ASSRGQKEGSPLH

d_gene: -
v_gene: TRBV5-1
len: 14
CDR3aa: ASSSGADALSYEQY

d_gene: -
v_gene: TRBV20-1
len: 10
CDR3aa: SASGGGEKLF